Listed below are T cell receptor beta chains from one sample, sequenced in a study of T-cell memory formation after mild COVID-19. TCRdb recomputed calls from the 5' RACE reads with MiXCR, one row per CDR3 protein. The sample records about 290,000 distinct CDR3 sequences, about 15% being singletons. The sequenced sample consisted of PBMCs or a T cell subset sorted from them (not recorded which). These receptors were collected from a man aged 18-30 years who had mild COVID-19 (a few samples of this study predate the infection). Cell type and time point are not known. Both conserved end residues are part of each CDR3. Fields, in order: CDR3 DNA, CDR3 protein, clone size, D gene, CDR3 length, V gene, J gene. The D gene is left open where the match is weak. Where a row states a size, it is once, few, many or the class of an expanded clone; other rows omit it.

CDR3nt: TGTGCCAGCAGCCCGAGGACTACCTACGAGCAGTACTTC; CDR3aa: CASSPRTTYEQYF; abundance: NA; d_gene: NA; len: 13; v_gene: TRBV3-1; j_gene: TRBJ2-7
CDR3nt: TGTGCCAGCAGCCAAACCTTGACAGGGTTGGGCGAGCAGTACTTC; CDR3aa: CASSQTLTGLGEQYF; abundance: NA; d_gene: TRBD1; len: 15; v_gene: TRBV14; j_gene: TRBJ2-7
CDR3nt: TGCAGTGCTAGAGATAGCGGGGGGACGGATACGCAGTATTTT; CDR3aa: CSARDSGGTDTQYF; abundance: NA; d_gene: TRBD2; len: 14; v_gene: TRBV20-1; j_gene: TRBJ2-3
CDR3nt: TGTGCCAGCAGCTTAGGGGCGCCTTGGAATCAGCCCCAGCATTTT; CDR3aa: CASSLGAPWNQPQHF; abundance: few; d_gene: NA; len: 15; v_gene: TRBV7-2; j_gene: TRBJ1-5
CDR3nt: TGTGCCAGCACCCTCGACAGGGGAACAGACAATGAGCAGTTCTTC; CDR3aa: CASTLDRGTDNEQFF; abundance: NA; d_gene: TRBD1; len: 15; v_gene: TRBV7-2; j_gene: TRBJ2-1
CDR3nt: TGCAGTGCTGACCACCCGGGGGAGCCCCAGCATTTT; CDR3aa: CSADHPGEPQHF; abundance: many; d_gene: NA; len: 12; v_gene: TRBV20-1; j_gene: TRBJ1-5
CDR3nt: TGTGCCAGCAGTTGGGACAGGAGCACAGATACGCAGTATTTT; CDR3aa: CASSWDRSTDTQYF; abundance: few; d_gene: TRBD1; len: 14; v_gene: TRBV6-5; j_gene: TRBJ2-3
CDR3nt: TGTGCCACCAGTGGTCCCTGGACCAATGTGCCCCAGCATTTT; CDR3aa: CATSGPWTNVPQHF; abundance: many; d_gene: NA; len: 14; v_gene: TRBV24-1; j_gene: TRBJ1-5
CDR3nt: TGCGCCAGCAGCCCCTCCGCCGGGTTGTTTTTT; CDR3aa: CASSPSAGLFF; abundance: many; d_gene: NA; len: 11; v_gene: TRBV5-1; j_gene: TRBJ2-2
CDR3nt: TGTGCCAGCAGCCAAGATATGAGTCGTAGGGGGAATGGCTACACCTTC; CDR3aa: CASSQDMSRRGNGYTF; abundance: NA; d_gene: NA; len: 16; v_gene: TRBV3-1; j_gene: TRBJ1-2
CDR3nt: TGCAGTGCCCGAGGGGTCTCGGATCATGGCTACACCTTC; CDR3aa: CSARGVSDHGYTF; abundance: NA; d_gene: NA; len: 13; v_gene: TRBV20-1; j_gene: TRBJ1-2
CDR3nt: TGTGCCAGCAGTTACTTGGCTAGAAGAAGCACAGATACGCAGTATTTT; CDR3aa: CASSYLARRSTDTQYF; abundance: NA; d_gene: NA; len: 16; v_gene: TRBV6-6; j_gene: TRBJ2-3
CDR3nt: TGTGCCAGCAACCCGACAGGGGCAAGGGAGCAGTACTTC; CDR3aa: CASNPTGAREQYF; abundance: few; d_gene: TRBD1; len: 13; v_gene: TRBV12-3/TRBV12-4; j_gene: TRBJ2-7
CDR3nt: TGTGCTAGTGGTTTGGTGGGGCAGCCCCAGCATTTT; CDR3aa: CASGLVGQPQHF; abundance: few; d_gene: NA; len: 12; v_gene: TRBV12-5; j_gene: TRBJ1-5
CDR3nt: TGTGCCAGCAGCGCAGATTCAGGGTACTATGGCTACACCTTC; CDR3aa: CASSADSGYYGYTF; abundance: few; d_gene: NA; len: 14; v_gene: TRBV9; j_gene: TRBJ1-2
CDR3nt: TGTGCCAGCAGCGTTGGGACAGGGAATGAAAAACTGTTTTTT; CDR3aa: CASSVGTGNEKLFF; abundance: NA; d_gene: TRBD1; len: 14; v_gene: TRBV9; j_gene: TRBJ1-4
CDR3nt: TGTGCCAGCAGAATTGGGACGCAAGAGACCCAGTACTTC; CDR3aa: CASRIGTQETQYF; abundance: NA; d_gene: NA; len: 13; v_gene: TRBV12-3/TRBV12-4; j_gene: TRBJ2-5
CDR3nt: TGTGCCATCAGTGGGGACAGAAACAATCAGCCCCAGCATTTT; CDR3aa: CAISGDRNNQPQHF; abundance: few; d_gene: TRBD1; len: 14; v_gene: TRBV10-3; j_gene: TRBJ1-5
CDR3nt: TGCGCCAGCAGCTTGGGGCAGCCACAAGAGACCCAGTACTTC; CDR3aa: CASSLGQPQETQYF; abundance: few; d_gene: NA; len: 14; v_gene: TRBV5-1; j_gene: TRBJ2-5
CDR3nt: TGCGCCAGCAGCCAGAATGGGGGCACGAACACTGAAGCTTTCTTT; CDR3aa: CASSQNGGTNTEAFF; abundance: few; d_gene: NA; len: 15; v_gene: TRBV4-3; j_gene: TRBJ1-1
CDR3nt: TGTGCCAGCAGCTTAGAAAGAATATCGTATGGCTACACCTTC; CDR3aa: CASSLERISYGYTF; abundance: few; d_gene: NA; len: 14; v_gene: TRBV11-2; j_gene: TRBJ1-2
CDR3nt: TGTGCCAGCAGTTACTCCGGGATCCTGAGCTACACCTTC; CDR3aa: CASSYSGILSYTF; abundance: NA; d_gene: NA; len: 13; v_gene: TRBV6-5; j_gene: TRBJ1-2
CDR3nt: TGTGCCAGCAGCTTAGACAGGGATGCGATCCACTACTTC; CDR3aa: CASSLDRDAIHYF; abundance: few; d_gene: NA; len: 13; v_gene: TRBV7-2; j_gene: TRBJ2-5
CDR3nt: TGTGCCAGCAGCCCGAACCGGGAGGTAGCTTTCTTT; CDR3aa: CASSPNREVAFF; abundance: NA; d_gene: NA; len: 12; v_gene: TRBV5-5; j_gene: TRBJ1-1
CDR3nt: TGTGCCAGCAGCCAAGGCTATGGCTACACCTTC; CDR3aa: CASSQGYGYTF; abundance: many; d_gene: NA; len: 11; v_gene: TRBV3-1; j_gene: TRBJ1-2
CDR3nt: TGTGCCAGCAGCGTAGTCTCCCGGTCCACCACAGATACGCAGTATTTT; CDR3aa: CASSVVSRSTTDTQYF; abundance: NA; d_gene: NA; len: 16; v_gene: TRBV9; j_gene: TRBJ2-3
CDR3nt: TGTGCCACCAGGGGAACAGGGGGCACCGGGGAGCTGTTTTTT; CDR3aa: CATRGTGGTGELFF; abundance: few; d_gene: TRBD1; len: 14; v_gene: TRBV24-1; j_gene: TRBJ2-2
CDR3nt: TGTGCCAGCAGCTTGGCCGTGCATTCACCCCTCCACTTT; CDR3aa: CASSLAVHSPLHF; abundance: few; d_gene: NA; len: 13; v_gene: TRBV5-5; j_gene: TRBJ1-6
CDR3nt: TGCGCCAGCAGAACTAGCGGGCCTGAGGATGAGCAGTTCTTC; CDR3aa: CASRTSGPEDEQFF; abundance: NA; d_gene: TRBD2; len: 14; v_gene: TRBV5-1; j_gene: TRBJ2-1
CDR3nt: TGTGCCAGCATCCAGGGACAGGGAAGAGGGGACGGGGGGACCCAGTACTTC; CDR3aa: CASIQGQGRGDGGTQYF; abundance: NA; d_gene: TRBD1; len: 17; v_gene: TRBV28; j_gene: TRBJ2-5
CDR3nt: TGCGCCAGCAGCCAAGAGTTGCAGGCTATGAACACTGAAGCTTTCTTT; CDR3aa: CASSQELQAMNTEAFF; abundance: NA; d_gene: NA; len: 16; v_gene: TRBV4-1; j_gene: TRBJ1-1
CDR3nt: TGTGCCAGCAGCTTAAGGGGGACAGGGGGCCTGTTGAATGAGCAGTTCTTC; CDR3aa: CASSLRGTGGLLNEQFF; abundance: few; d_gene: TRBD1; len: 17; v_gene: TRBV7-3; j_gene: TRBJ2-1
CDR3nt: TGCAGTGCTAGAGGGGGACCGGGACAGAACACTGAAGCTTTCTTT; CDR3aa: CSARGGPGQNTEAFF; abundance: NA; d_gene: NA; len: 15; v_gene: TRBV20-1; j_gene: TRBJ1-1
CDR3nt: TGTGCCAGCACCCCGTCTCTCGGCACAGATACGCAGTATTTT; CDR3aa: CASTPSLGTDTQYF; abundance: NA; d_gene: NA; len: 14; v_gene: TRBV6-6; j_gene: TRBJ2-3
CDR3nt: TGTGCCACAGCAGGGGGGCAGGGCGGTCAGCCCCAGCATTTT; CDR3aa: CATAGGQGGQPQHF; abundance: NA; d_gene: TRBD1; len: 14; v_gene: TRBV6-1; j_gene: TRBJ1-5
CDR3nt: TGCAGTGCTAGAGATAAGAGCGGCACGCAGTATTTT; CDR3aa: CSARDKSGTQYF; abundance: NA; d_gene: NA; len: 12; v_gene: TRBV20-1; j_gene: TRBJ2-3
CDR3nt: TGTGCCAGCAGGGGATCCCTACAGCAGCCCCAGCATTTT; CDR3aa: CASRGSLQQPQHF; abundance: NA; d_gene: NA; len: 13; v_gene: TRBV2; j_gene: TRBJ1-5
CDR3nt: TGTGCCAGCAGACGGACAGGGGGGTACGAGCAGTACTTC; CDR3aa: CASRRTGGYEQYF; abundance: NA; d_gene: TRBD1; len: 13; v_gene: TRBV6-6; j_gene: TRBJ2-7
CDR3nt: TGTGCCAGCAGTCCCGGGACAGGGGGGAACTATGGCTACACCTTC; CDR3aa: CASSPGTGGNYGYTF; abundance: NA; d_gene: TRBD1; len: 15; v_gene: TRBV2; j_gene: TRBJ1-2
CDR3nt: TGTGCCAGCAGTTTGGTGCCTGACCAGCCCCAGCATTTT; CDR3aa: CASSLVPDQPQHF; abundance: few; d_gene: NA; len: 13; v_gene: TRBV12-3/TRBV12-4; j_gene: TRBJ1-5
CDR3nt: TGTGCCAGCAGCCCAGCGGCGGGGGCGTCGAATTCCCAGTACTTC; CDR3aa: CASSPAAGASNSQYF; abundance: many; d_gene: NA; len: 15; v_gene: TRBV7-2; j_gene: TRBJ2-4
CDR3nt: TGTGCCACCAGCAGAGCCCTACCCGGGGCTGGCACAGATACGCAGTATTTT; CDR3aa: CATSRALPGAGTDTQYF; abundance: few; d_gene: NA; len: 17; v_gene: TRBV15; j_gene: TRBJ2-3
CDR3nt: TGTGCCAGCAGCGGACAGGGGAAAGGCTACACCTTC; CDR3aa: CASSGQGKGYTF; abundance: few; d_gene: TRBD1; len: 12; v_gene: TRBV6-5; j_gene: TRBJ1-2
CDR3nt: TGCAGTGCTAGACAGGATAATGAAAAACTGTTTTTT; CDR3aa: CSARQDNEKLFF; abundance: few; d_gene: NA; len: 12; v_gene: TRBV20-1; j_gene: TRBJ1-4
CDR3nt: TGCGCCAGCAGCTTGGAAGGGGAACTAGCTCGGTCACCCCTCCACTTT; CDR3aa: CASSLEGELARSPLHF; abundance: NA; d_gene: NA; len: 16; v_gene: TRBV5-1; j_gene: TRBJ1-6
CDR3nt: TGTGCCAGCAGTTACTTGGACGGGGACACTGAAGCTTTCTTT; CDR3aa: CASSYLDGDTEAFF; abundance: NA; d_gene: NA; len: 14; v_gene: TRBV6-6; j_gene: TRBJ1-1
CDR3nt: TGTGCCAGCCAACTAGCGGGGGCCGGGACAGATACGCAGTATTTT; CDR3aa: CASQLAGAGTDTQYF; abundance: few; d_gene: TRBD2; len: 15; v_gene: TRBV6-1; j_gene: TRBJ2-3
CDR3nt: TGTGCCAGCAGTCGATTGTCCGCGGGTTCCGAGCAGTACTTC; CDR3aa: CASSRLSAGSEQYF; abundance: few; d_gene: NA; len: 14; v_gene: TRBV6-5; j_gene: TRBJ2-7
CDR3nt: TGTGCCAGCAGTGTGGGGGGATACGGGGAGGGAAACATTCAGTACTTC; CDR3aa: CASSVGGYGEGNIQYF; abundance: few; d_gene: TRBD2; len: 16; v_gene: TRBV28; j_gene: TRBJ2-4
CDR3nt: TGCGCCAGCAGCTTGGCTGAGGGAGGTACGCAGTATTTT; CDR3aa: CASSLAEGGTQYF; abundance: many; d_gene: NA; len: 13; v_gene: TRBV5-1; j_gene: TRBJ2-3
CDR3nt: TGTGCCAGCAGCCCGGAACCTGGACAGTATGTTGAAGCTTTCTTT; CDR3aa: CASSPEPGQYVEAFF; abundance: few; d_gene: NA; len: 15; v_gene: TRBV7-3; j_gene: TRBJ1-1
CDR3nt: TGCAGTGTTCCGTTTACTAATGAAAAACTGTTTTTT; CDR3aa: CSVPFTNEKLFF; abundance: few; d_gene: NA; len: 12; v_gene: TRBV20-1; j_gene: TRBJ1-4
CDR3nt: TGTGCCAGCAGATACAGGGGCCAGAACACCGGGGAGCTGTTTTTT; CDR3aa: CASRYRGQNTGELFF; abundance: few; d_gene: TRBD1; len: 15; v_gene: TRBV6-5; j_gene: TRBJ2-2
CDR3nt: TGTGCCACGCGGCAGGGGACTTACAATGAGCAGTTCTTC; CDR3aa: CATRQGTYNEQFF; abundance: NA; d_gene: NA; len: 13; v_gene: TRBV15; j_gene: TRBJ2-1
CDR3nt: TGTGCCAGCAGCTCGCCCGCCGGGTACTACACAGATACGCAGTATTTT; CDR3aa: CASSSPAGYYTDTQYF; abundance: NA; d_gene: NA; len: 16; v_gene: TRBV7-3; j_gene: TRBJ2-3
CDR3nt: TGTGCCAGCAGCGGTAATGGCTGGGGCCAGTACTTC; CDR3aa: CASSGNGWGQYF; abundance: NA; d_gene: NA; len: 12; v_gene: TRBV9; j_gene: TRBJ2-5
CDR3nt: TGTGCCAGCAGCTACTTTACAGGGGACTATGGCTACACCTTC; CDR3aa: CASSYFTGDYGYTF; abundance: few; d_gene: TRBD1; len: 14; v_gene: TRBV11-2; j_gene: TRBJ1-2
CDR3nt: TGCGCCAGCAGCCAAGGGGGGCGAAGGGGAGCCTCCTACAATGAGCAGTTCTTC; CDR3aa: CASSQGGRRGASYNEQFF; abundance: many; d_gene: NA; len: 18; v_gene: TRBV4-1; j_gene: TRBJ2-1
CDR3nt: TGTGCCAGCAGTTACGGGGCAGGGGGCAATGAGCAGTTCTTC; CDR3aa: CASSYGAGGNEQFF; abundance: NA; d_gene: TRBD1; len: 14; v_gene: TRBV6-5; j_gene: TRBJ2-1
CDR3nt: TGTGCCAGCAGTTACCGGACTCCGATCTATGGCTACACCTTC; CDR3aa: CASSYRTPIYGYTF; abundance: NA; d_gene: NA; len: 14; v_gene: TRBV6-5; j_gene: TRBJ1-2